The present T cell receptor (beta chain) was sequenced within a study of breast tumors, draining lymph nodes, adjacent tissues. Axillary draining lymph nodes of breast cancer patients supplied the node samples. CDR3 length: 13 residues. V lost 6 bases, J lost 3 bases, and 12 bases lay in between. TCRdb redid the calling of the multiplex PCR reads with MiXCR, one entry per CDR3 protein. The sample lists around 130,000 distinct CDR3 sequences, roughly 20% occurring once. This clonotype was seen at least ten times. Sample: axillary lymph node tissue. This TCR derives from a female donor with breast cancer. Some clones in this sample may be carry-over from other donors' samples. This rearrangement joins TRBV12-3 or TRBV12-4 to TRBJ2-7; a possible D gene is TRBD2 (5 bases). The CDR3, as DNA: TGTGCCAGCAGCCCGACGGCGGGCTACGAGCAGTACTTC. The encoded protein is CASSPTAGYEQYF.